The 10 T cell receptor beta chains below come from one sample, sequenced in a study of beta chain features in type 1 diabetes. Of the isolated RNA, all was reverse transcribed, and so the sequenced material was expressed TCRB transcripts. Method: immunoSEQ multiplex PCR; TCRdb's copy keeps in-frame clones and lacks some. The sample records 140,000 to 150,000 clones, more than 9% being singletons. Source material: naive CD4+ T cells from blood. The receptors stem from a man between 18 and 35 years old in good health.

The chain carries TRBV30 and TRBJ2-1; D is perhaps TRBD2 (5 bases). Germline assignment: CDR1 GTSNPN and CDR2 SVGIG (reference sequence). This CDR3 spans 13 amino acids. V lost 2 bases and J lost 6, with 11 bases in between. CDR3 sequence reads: CAWSILGINEQFF. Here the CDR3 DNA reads TGTGCCTGGAGTATACTAGGGATCAATGAGCAGTTCTTC.

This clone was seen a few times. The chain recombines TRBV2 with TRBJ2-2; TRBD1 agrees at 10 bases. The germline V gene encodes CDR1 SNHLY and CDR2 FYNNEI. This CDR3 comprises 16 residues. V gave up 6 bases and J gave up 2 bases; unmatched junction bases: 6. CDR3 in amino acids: CASRKSTGGNTGELFF. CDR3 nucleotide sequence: TGTGCCAGCAGGAAATCGACAGGGGGCAACACCGGGGAGCTGTTTTTT.

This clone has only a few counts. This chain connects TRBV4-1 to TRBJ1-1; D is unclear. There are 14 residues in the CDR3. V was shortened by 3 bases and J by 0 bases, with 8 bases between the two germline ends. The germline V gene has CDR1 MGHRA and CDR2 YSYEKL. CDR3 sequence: CASSQSIVNTEAFF. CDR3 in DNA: TGCGCCAGCAGCCAGTCAATAGTGAACACTGAAGCTTTCTTT.

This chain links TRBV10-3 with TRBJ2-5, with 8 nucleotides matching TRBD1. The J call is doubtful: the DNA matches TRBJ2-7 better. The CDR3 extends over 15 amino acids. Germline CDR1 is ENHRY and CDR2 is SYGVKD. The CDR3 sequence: CAISESRTGTYEQYF. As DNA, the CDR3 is TGTGCCATCAGTGAGTCACGGACAGGGACCTACGAGCAGTACTTC.

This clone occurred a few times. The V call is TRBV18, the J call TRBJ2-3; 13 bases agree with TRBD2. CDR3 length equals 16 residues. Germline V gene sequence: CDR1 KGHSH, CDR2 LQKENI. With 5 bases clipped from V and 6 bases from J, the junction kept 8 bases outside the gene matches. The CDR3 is CASSSGLAGAGDTQYF. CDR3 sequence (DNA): TGTGCCAGCTCAAGTGGACTAGCGGGGGCAGGGGATACGCAGTATTTT. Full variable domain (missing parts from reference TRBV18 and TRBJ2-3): NAGVMQNPRHLVRRRGQEARLRCSPMKGHSHVYWYRQLPEEGLKFMVYLQKENIIDESGMPKERFSAEFPKEGPSILRIQQVVRGDSAAYFCASSSGLAGAGDTQYFGPGTRLTVL.

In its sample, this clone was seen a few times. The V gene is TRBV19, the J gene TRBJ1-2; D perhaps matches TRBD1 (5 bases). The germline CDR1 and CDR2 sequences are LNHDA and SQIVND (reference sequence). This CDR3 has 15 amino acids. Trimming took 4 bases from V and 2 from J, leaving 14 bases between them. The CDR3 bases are TGTGCCAGTAGTACCGGGGGAGTCCTCAACTATGGCTACACCTTC. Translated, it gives CASSTGGVLNYGYTF.

CDR3 nucleotides: TGTGCCAGCTCACCACCGGCTGCCTATGGCTACACCTTC. Translating gives CASSPPAAYGYTF. The chain has TRBV18 and TRBJ1-2, with D unclear. The CDR3 totals 13 residues. Germline CDR1 KGHSH, CDR2 LQKENI. Trimming pared 0 bases from V and 4 bases from J, leaving 6 bases between.

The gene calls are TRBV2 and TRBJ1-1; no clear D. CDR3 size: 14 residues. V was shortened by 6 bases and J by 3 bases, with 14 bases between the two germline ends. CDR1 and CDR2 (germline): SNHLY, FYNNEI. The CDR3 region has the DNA TGTGCCAGCAGAGGAGCGGCAGGCGACACTGAAGCTTTCTTT. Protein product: CASRGAAGDTEAFF.

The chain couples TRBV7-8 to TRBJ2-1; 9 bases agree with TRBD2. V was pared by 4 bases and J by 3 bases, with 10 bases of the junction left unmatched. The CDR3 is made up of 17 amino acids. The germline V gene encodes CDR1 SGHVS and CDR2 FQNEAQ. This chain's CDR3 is CASSSLRLAENYNEQFF. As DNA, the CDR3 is TGTGCCAGCAGCTCCTTGAGACTAGCGGAAAACTACAATGAGCAGTTCTTC.

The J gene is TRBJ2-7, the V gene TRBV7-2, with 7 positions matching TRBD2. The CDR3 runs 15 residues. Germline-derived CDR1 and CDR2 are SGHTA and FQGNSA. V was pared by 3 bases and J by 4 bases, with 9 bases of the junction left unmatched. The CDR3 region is CASSFSGLVVYEQYF. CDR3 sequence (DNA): TGTGCCAGCAGCTTTAGCGGGCTGGTCGTTTACGAGCAGTACTTC.